The source of this TCR beta chain is a study of T cell repertoires in cytomegalovirus infection. In the study overall: Recently identified HLA-C-restricted CMV epitopes and well-studied HLA-B-restricted CMV epitopes were used by the study. Indications of both CMV infection and matching HLA type were provided by public TCR beta signatures.

Germline V gene lookup returns CDR1 SGHTA and CDR2 FQGNSA. V lost 5 bases to trimming and J lost 5 bases; unmatched junction nucleotides: 8. The CDR3 has 14 residues. A few counts support this clonotype. The target antigen is unknown. TCRdb called the reads again in MiXCR, with one record for every CDR3 protein. The table lists about 700,000 distinct CDR3 sequences, 33% of them singletons. The TCR sequence derives from a human donor in good health (CMV status not recorded). Some clones in this sample may be carry-over from other donors' samples. This specimen consisted of cultured PBMCs, obtained from culture after CMV antigen stimulation. The chain couples TRBV7-2 to TRBJ1-1; 7 bases are shared with TRBD1. CDR3 DNA sequence: TGTGCCAGCAGCCAACGACAGGGTTGGACTGAAGCTTTCTTT. Translation: CASSQRQGWTEAFF.